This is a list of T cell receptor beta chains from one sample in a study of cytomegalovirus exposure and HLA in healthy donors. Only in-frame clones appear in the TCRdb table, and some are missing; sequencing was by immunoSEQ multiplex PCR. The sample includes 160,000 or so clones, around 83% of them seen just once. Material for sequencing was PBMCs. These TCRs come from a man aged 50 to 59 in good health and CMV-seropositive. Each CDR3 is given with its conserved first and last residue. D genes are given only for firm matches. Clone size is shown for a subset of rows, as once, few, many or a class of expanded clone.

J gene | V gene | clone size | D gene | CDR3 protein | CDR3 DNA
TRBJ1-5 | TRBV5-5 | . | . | CASSLVAGESNQPQHF | TGTGCCAGCAGCTTGGTGGCAGGCGAGAGCAATCAGCCCCAGCATTTT
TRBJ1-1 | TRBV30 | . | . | CAWSVLQDTEAFF | TGTGCCTGGAGTGTATTACAGGACACTGAAGCTTTCTTT
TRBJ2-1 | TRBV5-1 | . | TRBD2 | CASSLGTSGRADEQFF | TGCGCCAGCAGCTTGGGGACTAGCGGGAGGGCGGATGAGCAGTTCTTC
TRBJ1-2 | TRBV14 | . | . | CASSQDRRFNYGYTF | TGTGCCAGCAGCCAAGATAGGAGGTTTAACTATGGCTACACCTTC
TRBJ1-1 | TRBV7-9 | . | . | CASSPRTANTEAFF | TGTGCCAGCAGCCCCCGGACAGCGAACACTGAAGCTTTCTTT
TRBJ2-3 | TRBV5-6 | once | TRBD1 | CASSSLGQGGDTQYF | TGTGCCAGCAGCTCCTTAGGACAGGGAGGAGATACGCAGTATTTT
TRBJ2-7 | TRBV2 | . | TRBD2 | CASSDPLAGATYEQYF | TGTGCCAGCAGTGACCCACTAGCGGGAGCCACCTACGAGCAGTACTTC
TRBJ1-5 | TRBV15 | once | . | CATSRGWGRSNQPQHF | TGTGCCACCAGCAGAGGGTGGGGGAGGAGCAATCAGCCCCAGCATTTT
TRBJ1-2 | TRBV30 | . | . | CAWSADTARVHGYTF | TGTGCCTGGAGTGCTGATACAGCGAGGGTACATGGCTACACCTTC
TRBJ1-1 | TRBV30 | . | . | CAWSVQTATEAFF | TGTGCCTGGAGTGTACAGACAGCCACTGAAGCTTTCTTT
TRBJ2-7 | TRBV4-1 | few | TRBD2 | CASSQDSLAEGYEQYF | TGCGCCAGCAGCCAAGATTCACTAGCGGAAGGGTACGAGCAGTACTTC
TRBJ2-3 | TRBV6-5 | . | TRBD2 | CASSYSREQGDTQYF | TGTGCCAGCAGTTACTCGCGGGAGCAGGGAGATACGCAGTATTTT
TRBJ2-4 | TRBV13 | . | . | CASSLGGKNIQYF | TGTGCCAGCAGTCTGGGGGGAAAAAACATTCAGTACTTC
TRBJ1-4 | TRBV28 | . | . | CASSFGGVNEKLFF | TGTGCCAGCAGTTTCGGCGGGGTGAATGAAAAACTGTTTTTT
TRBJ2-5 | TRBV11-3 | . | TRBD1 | CASSSTGGETQYF | TGTGCCAGCAGCTCCACAGGGGGAGAGACCCAGTACTTC
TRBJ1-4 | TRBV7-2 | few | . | CASSPRSGGVNEKLFF | TGTGCCAGCAGCCCTAGGAGCGGGGGGGTTAATGAAAAACTGTTTTTT
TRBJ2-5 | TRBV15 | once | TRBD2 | CATSRPGTSGQETQYF | TGTGCCACCAGCAGGCCCGGGACTAGCGGTCAAGAGACCCAGTACTTC
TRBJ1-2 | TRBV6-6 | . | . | CASWEVPYGYTF | TGTGCCAGCTGGGAGGTCCCCTATGGCTACACCTTC
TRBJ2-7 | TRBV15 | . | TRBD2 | CATSRGMGLAGGPRGEQYF | TGTGCCACCAGCAGAGGAATGGGACTAGCGGGGGGACCACGTGGGGAGCAGTACTTC
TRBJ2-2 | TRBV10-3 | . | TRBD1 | CAISEKGQGNGELFF | TGTGCCATCAGTGAGAAGGGACAGGGGAACGGGGAGCTGTTTTTT
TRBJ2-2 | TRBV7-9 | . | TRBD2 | CASSFRLAGGPGGELFF | TGTGCCAGCAGCTTTCGACTAGCGGGGGGGCCTGGCGGGGAGCTGTTTTTT
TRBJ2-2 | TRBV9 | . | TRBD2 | CASRPPEGREGVGELFF | TGTGCCAGCAGGCCGCCCGAGGGGCGGGAGGGAGTCGGGGAGCTGTTTTTT
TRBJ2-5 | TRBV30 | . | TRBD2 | CASDLAGGSFWTQYF | TGTGCCTCAGACCTAGCGGGGGGCAGCTTTTGGACCCAGTACTTC
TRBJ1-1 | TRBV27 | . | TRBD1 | CASSGPTGTANTEAFF | TGTGCCAGCAGCGGCCCTACCGGGACAGCCAACACTGAAGCTTTCTTT
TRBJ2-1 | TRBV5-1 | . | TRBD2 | CASSLFASGISYNEQFF | TGCGCCAGCAGCTTGTTCGCTAGCGGGATTTCCTACAATGAGCAGTTCTTC
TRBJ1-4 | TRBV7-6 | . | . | CASSTRTGEGRGYEKLFF | TGTGCCAGCAGCACACGAACCGGGGAGGGGCGGGGGTATGAAAAACTGTTTTTT
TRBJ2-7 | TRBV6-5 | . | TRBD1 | CASRRRDSIYEQYF | TGTGCCAGCAGACGCCGGGACAGCATCTACGAGCAGTACTTC
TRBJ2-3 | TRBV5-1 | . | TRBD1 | CASSLVGQGTDTQYF | TGCGCCAGCAGCTTGGTTGGACAGGGAACAGATACGCAGTATTTT
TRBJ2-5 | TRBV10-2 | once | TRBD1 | CASSEGGWETQYF | TGCGCCAGCAGTGAAGGGGGCTGGGAGACCCAGTACTTC
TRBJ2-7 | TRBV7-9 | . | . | CASSLVSGPPYEQYF | TGTGCCAGCAGCTTAGTGTCAGGCCCGCCCTACGAGCAGTACTTC
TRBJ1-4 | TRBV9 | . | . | CASSPTGSWDEKLFF | TGTGCCAGCAGCCCTACAGGGTCATGGGATGAAAAACTGTTTTTT
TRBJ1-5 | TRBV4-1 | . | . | CASSQQQGLRYQPQHF | TGCGCCAGCAGCCAACAACAGGGCCTACGATACCAGCCCCAGCATTTT
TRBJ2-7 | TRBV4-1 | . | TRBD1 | CASSQVPLKIDRDEQYF | TGCGCCAGCAGCCAAGTTCCCCTAAAGATCGACAGGGACGAGCAGTACTTC
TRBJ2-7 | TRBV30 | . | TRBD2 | CAWSVAGVFFEQYF | TGTGCCTGGAGTGTAGCGGGAGTTTTTTTCGAGCAGTACTTC
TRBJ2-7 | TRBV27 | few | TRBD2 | CASSPKSGGVFEQYF | TGTGCCAGCAGTCCTAAAAGCGGGGGGGTCTTCGAGCAGTACTTC
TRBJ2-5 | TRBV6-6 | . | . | CASSYPGVETQYF | TGTGCCAGCAGTTACCCGGGTGTAGAGACCCAGTACTTC
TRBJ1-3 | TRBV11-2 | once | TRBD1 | CASRPGQVLSGNTIYF | TGTGCCAGCAGACCCGGACAGGTTCTCTCTGGAAACACCATATATTTT
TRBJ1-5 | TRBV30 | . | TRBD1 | CAWSTLTGGNQPQHF | TGTGCCTGGAGTACCTTGACAGGGGGCAATCAGCCCCAGCATTTT
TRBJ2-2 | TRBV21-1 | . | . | CASSKFPQNGTGSTGELFF | TGTGCCAGCAGCAAATTCCCCCAAAACGGGACAGGGAGTACCGGGGAGCTGTTTTTT
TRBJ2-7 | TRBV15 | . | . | CATSRAENEQYF | TGTGCCACCAGCAGGGCGGAGAACGAGCAGTACTTC